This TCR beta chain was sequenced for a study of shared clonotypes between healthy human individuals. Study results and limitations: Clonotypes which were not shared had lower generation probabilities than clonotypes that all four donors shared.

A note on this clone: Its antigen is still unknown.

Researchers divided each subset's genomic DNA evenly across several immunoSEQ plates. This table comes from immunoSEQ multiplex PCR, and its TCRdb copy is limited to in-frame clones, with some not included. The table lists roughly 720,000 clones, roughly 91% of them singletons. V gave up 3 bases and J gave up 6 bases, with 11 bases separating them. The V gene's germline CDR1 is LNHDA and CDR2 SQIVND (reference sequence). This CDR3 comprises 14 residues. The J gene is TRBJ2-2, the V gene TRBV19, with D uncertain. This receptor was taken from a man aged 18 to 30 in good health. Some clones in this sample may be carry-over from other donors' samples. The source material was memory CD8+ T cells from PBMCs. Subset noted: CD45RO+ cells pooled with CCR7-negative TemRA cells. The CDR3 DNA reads TGTGCCAGTAGTATTGGCAGGTCGGCCGGGGAGCTGTTTTTT. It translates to CASSIGRSAGELFF.